The next 13 T cell receptor beta chains were all read from a single sample in a study of shared clonotypes between healthy human individuals. Naivety among CD8 cells was defined by CD45RO negativity and positive CCR7 selection, thereby excluding terminally differentiated effector memory CD45RA+ cells. This table comes from immunoSEQ multiplex PCR, and its TCRdb copy is limited to in-frame clones, with some not included. The data contain about 610,000 clones, around 96% of them singletons. Sequenced sample: naive CD8+ T cells sorted from blood. All receptors derive from a woman aged 30 to 39 in good health.

The CDR3 is CASSSDSDYEQYF. CDR3 sequence (DNA): TGCGCCAGCAGCTCGGACAGCGATTACGAGCAGTACTTC. The chain has TRBV5-1 and TRBJ2-7; D is possibly TRBD1 (6 bases). Deletions cut 3 bases from V and 4 bases from J, with 11 bases between. Germline CDR1 reads SGHRS; CDR2 reads YFSETQ. The CDR3 runs 13 residues.

The rearrangement joins TRBV30 to TRBJ2-7; D gene uncertain. The V gene's germline CDR1 is GTSNPN and CDR2 SVGIG (reference sequence). Between the trimmed V and J ends, which lost 3 bases and 0 bases, there was a span of 15 bases. The CDR3 loop spans 15 amino acids. CDR3 DNA: TGTGCCTGGAGACCGTCGACACTTTCCTCCTACGAGCAGTACTTC. It specifies CAWRPSTLSSYEQYF.

The chain employs TRBV5-5 and TRBJ2-7; no reliable D call. Germline V gene lookup returns CDR1 SGHKS and CDR2 YYEKEE (reference sequence). Trimming took 4 bases from V and 1 from J, leaving 9 bases between them. CDR3 length: 13 amino acids. CDR3 in amino acids: CASSVLESYEQYF. Written as DNA, the CDR3 is TGTGCCAGCAGCGTTCTAGAATCCTACGAGCAGTACTTC.

The V gene is TRBV7-9, the J gene TRBJ1-5; D possibly corresponds to TRBD1 (5 bases). Trimming left V 4 bases short and J 11 bases short, with 12 bases between. This CDR3 is 12 amino acids long. Germline CDR1 SEHNR, CDR2 FQNEAQ (reference sequence). This CDR3 is CASSSGLGAQHF. For the CDR3, the DNA is TGTGCCAGCAGCTCGGGTCTAGGGGCCCAGCATTTT. The whole variable domain, remainder taken from reference TRBV7-9 and TRBJ1-5, is DTGVSQNPRHKITKRGQNVTFRCDPISEHNRLYWYRQTLGQGPEFLTYFQNEAQLEKSRLLSDRFSAERPKGSFSTLEIQRTEQGDSAMYLCASSSGLGAQHFGDGTRLSIL.

This chain connects TRBV6-1 to TRBJ2-3, with D perhaps being TRBD1 or TRBD2 (5 bases each). The ends were cut back, 6 bases at V and 14 bases at J, with 21 bases in the middle. There are 13 residues in the CDR3. CDR1 is MNHNS, CDR2 SASEGT, per germline. CDR3 nucleotides: TGTGCCAGCAGGCCCGGGACGAATGTTTTTAGGTATTTT. It yields the protein CASRPGTNVFRYF.

The gene calls are TRBV9 and TRBJ1-2, with TRBD1 as a possible D gene (6 bases). This CDR3 spans 16 amino acids. Germline V gives CDR1 SGDLS, CDR2 YYNGEE. With 3 bases removed from V and 4 bases from J, the gap between germline ends came to 19 bases. CDR3 region: CASSGWEAQGGYGYTF. The CDR3 nucleotides are TGTGCCAGCAGCGGATGGGAGGCACAGGGAGGCTATGGCTACACCTTC.

The chain employs TRBV28 and TRBJ2-1; D is possibly TRBD1 (6 bases). The CDR3 is 15 amino acids. Trimming cost V 3 bases and J 5 bases, with 14 bases left between them. From germline, CDR1 is MDHEN and CDR2 SYDVKM. DNA of the CDR3: TGTGCCAGCAGTTTTCTCTCAGGGGCAAACAATGAGCAGTTCTTC. It translates to CASSFLSGANNEQFF.

This chain uses TRBV28 with TRBJ1-1, with a possible D match to TRBD1 (6 bases). Deletions cut 6 bases from V and 11 bases from J, with 13 bases between. CDR1 MDHEN and CDR2 SYDVKM come from the germline V gene. The CDR3 totals 11 residues. The CDR3 DNA sequence: TGTGCCAGCAGCCGGGGGGCGGGGGCTTTCTTT. As protein: CASSRGAGAFF.

The V and J genes are TRBV19 and TRBJ1-2; the D gene is possibly TRBD1 (5 bases). The germline V gene has CDR1 LNHDA and CDR2 SQIVND (reference sequence). Deletions cut 5 bases from V and 5 bases from J, with 12 bases between. The CDR3 is 13 amino acids. CDR3 in amino acids: CASSLGGSYGYTF. The CDR3, as DNA: TGTGCCAGTAGTCTCGGGGGATCATATGGCTACACCTTC. The variable domain in full, with the rest retrieved from reference TRBV19 and TRBJ1-2, is DGGITQSPKYLFRKEGQNVTLSCEQNLNHDAMYWYRQDPGQGLRLIYYSQIVNDFQKGDIAEGYSVSREKKESFPLTVTSAQKNPTAFYLCASSLGGSYGYTFGSGTRLTVV.

The chain employs TRBV19 and TRBJ2-5; a weak D match, TRBD1 (6 bases). Gene TRBJ2-7 matches the end of the DNA better, so the J call may be wrong. The CDR3 runs 13 residues. CDR1 and CDR2 (germline): LNHDA, SQIVND (reference sequence). The CDR3 coding sequence is TGTGCCAGTAGTATCAGCAGGGGTAACGAGCAGTACTTC. This codes for CASSISRGNEQYF.

The chain links TRBV7-8 to TRBJ1-1, with 8 positions matching TRBD1. CDR1 and CDR2 (germline): SGHVS, FQNEAQ. The CDR3 totals 14 residues. After removal of 7 bases from V and 11 bases from J, the junction contained 15 bases not matched to a gene. As DNA, the CDR3 is TGTGCCAGCACCATACGACAGGGGCCTGGTTGGGCTTTCTTT. Translated, it gives CASTIRQGPGWAFF.

The rearrangement joins TRBV28 to TRBJ1-5; maybe TRBD1 (5 bases). Looked up from germline, CDR1 is MDHEN and CDR2 is SYDVKM. The CDR3 contains 13 residues. V lost 5 bases to trimming and J lost 3 bases, with 8 bases between them. For the CDR3, the DNA is TGTGCCAGCAGTCCGGGACTCAATCAGCCCCAGCATTTT. As protein: CASSPGLNQPQHF.

The CDR3 coding sequence is TGTGCCAGCAGCTCAGCTCTAGCGCAGACATACGAGCAGTACTTC. Its translation: CASSSALAQTYEQYF. The rearrangement joins TRBV7-8 to TRBJ2-7; possible D gene TRBD2, 6 bases. V lost 4 bases and J 4 bases, leaving 17 bases between the germline ends. The CDR3 is made up of 15 amino acids. The germline V gene encodes CDR1 SGHVS and CDR2 FQNEAQ.